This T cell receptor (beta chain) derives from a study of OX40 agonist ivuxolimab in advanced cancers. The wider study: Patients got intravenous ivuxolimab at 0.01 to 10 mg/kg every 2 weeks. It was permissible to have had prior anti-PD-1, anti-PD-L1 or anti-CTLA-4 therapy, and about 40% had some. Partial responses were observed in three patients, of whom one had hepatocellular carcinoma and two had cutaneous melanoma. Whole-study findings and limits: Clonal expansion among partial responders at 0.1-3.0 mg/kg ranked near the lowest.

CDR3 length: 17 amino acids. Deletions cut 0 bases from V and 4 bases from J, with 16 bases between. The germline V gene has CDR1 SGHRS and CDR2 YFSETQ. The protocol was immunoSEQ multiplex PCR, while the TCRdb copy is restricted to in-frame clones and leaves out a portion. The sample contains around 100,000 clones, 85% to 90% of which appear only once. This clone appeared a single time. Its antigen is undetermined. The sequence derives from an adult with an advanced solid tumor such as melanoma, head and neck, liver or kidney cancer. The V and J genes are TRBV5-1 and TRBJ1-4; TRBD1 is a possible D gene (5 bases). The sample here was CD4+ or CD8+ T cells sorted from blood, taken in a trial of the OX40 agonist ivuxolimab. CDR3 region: CASSLGQTFLLNEKLFF. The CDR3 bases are TGCGCCAGCAGCTTGGGACAGACCTTCCTGCTTAATGAAAAACTGTTTTTT.